This is a list of T cell receptor beta chains from one sample in a study of T cells in Graves' hyperthyroidism and ophthalmopathy. TCRdb re-called the multiplex PCR reads with MiXCR, one entry per CDR3 protein. Of under 400,000 distinct CDR3 sequences in the sample, roughly 14% were seen once. The specimen sequenced was blood. The receptors stem from a woman younger than 30 with Graves' hyperthyroidism that later progressed to Graves' ophthalmopathy. Each CDR3 is given with its conserved first and last residue. The D gene is left open where the match is weak. Expanded clones get a size class; other rows say once, few or many, or leave the size out.

V gene	J gene	clone size	D gene	CDR3 protein	CDR3 DNA
TRBV12-3/TRBV12-4	TRBJ2-7	NA	NA	CASGASYEQYF	TGTGCCAGCGGAGCATCCTACGAGCAGTACTTC
TRBV12-3/TRBV12-4	TRBJ2-7	many	NA	CASSFGPHYEQYF	TGTGCCAGCAGTTTTGGGCCTCACTACGAGCAGTACTTC
TRBV4-2	TRBJ2-3	NA	TRBD2	CASSLSSGTRTTGTDTQYF	TGTGCCAGCAGCCTCTCTAGCGGGACTCGAACCACTGGCACAGATACGCAGTATTTT
TRBV6-1	TRBJ2-3	NA	NA	CASVGFSTDTQYF	TGTGCCAGCGTAGGCTTTAGCACAGATACGCAGTATTTT
TRBV3-1	TRBJ2-7	many	TRBD2	CASSQGRGRAPEQYF	TGTGCCAGCAGCCAAGGTCGCGGGAGGGCCCCCGAGCAGTACTTC
TRBV6-1	TRBJ2-5	NA	TRBD2	CASSESAGVKETQYF	TGTGCCAGCAGTGAATCAGCGGGGGTTAAAGAGACCCAGTACTTC
TRBV6-2/TRBV6-3	TRBJ2-7	many	TRBD2	CATQAGPRLAGTYEQYF	TGTGCCACCCAAGCGGGACCCCGACTAGCGGGAACCTACGAGCAGTACTTC
TRBV5-1	TRBJ2-7	few	NA	CANPHQLDFSYEQYF	TGCGCCAACCCTCATCAACTAGACTTCTCCTACGAGCAGTACTTC
TRBV29-1	TRBJ2-1	NA	NA	CSVVPAEAPRNEQFF	TGCAGCGTCGTCCCGGCGGAAGCCCCCAGGAATGAGCAGTTCTTC
TRBV28	TRBJ1-1	many	NA	CASSLLSMGTEDTEAFF	TGTGCCAGCAGTCTCCTCTCCATGGGTACCGAGGACACTGAAGCTTTCTTT
TRBV27	TRBJ2-1	many	NA	CASSLINGYNEQFF	TGTGCCAGCAGTTTAATAAATGGCTACAATGAGCAGTTCTTC
TRBV7-8	TRBJ2-5	many	TRBD2	CASSSEAGDTETQYF	TGTGCCAGCAGCTCCGAAGCGGGAGATACAGAGACCCAGTACTTC
TRBV20-1	TRBJ2-3	many	NA	CSAESIAVSTDTQYF	TGCAGTGCTGAGTCTATAGCGGTTAGCACAGATACGCAGTATTTT
TRBV28	TRBJ2-7	many	TRBD1	CASRPGQVISYEQYF	TGTGCCAGCAGGCCCGGACAGGTAATTTCCTACGAGCAGTACTTC
TRBV20-1	TRBJ2-7	many	TRBD2	CSARELAGGPPYEQYF	TGCAGTGCTAGAGAGCTAGCGGGAGGCCCCCCCTACGAGCAGTACTTC
TRBV6-2/TRBV6-3	TRBJ2-7	many	NA	CASSAGTSSSYEQYF	TGTGCCAGCAGTGCAGGGACGTCGAGCTCCTACGAGCAGTACTTC
TRBV20-1	TRBJ2-2	few	TRBD2	CGARLAGGTGELFF	TGCGGTGCTAGATTGGCGGGAGGTACCGGGGAGCTGTTTTTT
TRBV18	TRBJ1-2	few	NA	CASSPPAVVTGGYTF	TGTGCCAGCTCACCTCCGGCGGTAGTGACGGGTGGCTACACCTTC
TRBV6-1	TRBJ2-1	few	TRBD2	CASSLWAGDYNEQFF	TGTGCCAGCAGCTTATGGGCGGGAGATTACAATGAGCAGTTCTTC
TRBV4-1	TRBJ1-4	many	NA	CASSPFGVGTNEKLFF	TGCGCCAGCAGCCCATTCGGGGTTGGAACTAATGAAAAACTGTTTTTT
TRBV29-1	TRBJ1-1	NA	NA	CSVKESGGYTEAFF	TGCAGCGTTAAAGAATCCGGGGGCTACACTGAAGCTTTCTTT
TRBV20-1	TRBJ2-5	many	TRBD1	CSARDLGTGDQETQYF	TGCAGTGCTAGAGATCTGGGTACAGGGGACCAAGAGACCCAGTACTTC
TRBV28	TRBJ2-3	many	TRBD2	CASSLGLANTDTQYF	TGTGCCAGCAGCTTGGGACTAGCGAACACAGATACGCAGTATTTT
TRBV2	TRBJ2-4	many	NA	CASSEERSLAKNIQYF	TGTGCCAGCAGTGAAGAACGGTCGCTAGCCAAAAACATTCAGTACTTC
TRBV11-3	TRBJ2-1	many	NA	CASSKGLINEQFF	TGTGCCAGCAGCAAGGGACTTATCAATGAGCAGTTCTTC
TRBV7-9	TRBJ1-5	NA	NA	CASSPSGDRSQPQHF	TGTGCCAGCAGCCCCTCGGGGGATAGGAGTCAGCCCCAGCATTTT
TRBV13	TRBJ2-3	many	TRBD1	CASSSDRARGDTQYF	TGTGCCAGCAGCTCGGACAGGGCCCGAGGGGATACGCAGTATTTT
TRBV28	TRBJ2-3	many	TRBD2	CASSTLAGDINTQYF	TGTGCCAGCAGTACATTAGCGGGAGACATTAATACGCAGTATTTT
TRBV5-1	TRBJ2-7	many	TRBD1	CASSWGTGGATYEQYF	TGCGCCAGCAGCTGGGGGACAGGGGGCGCAACCTACGAGCAGTACTTC
TRBV27	TRBJ2-7	many	TRBD1	CASKTGTGFSYEQYF	TGTGCCAGCAAAACCGGGACAGGGTTCTCCTACGAGCAGTACTTC
TRBV28	TRBJ1-2	NA	NA	CASSGEGDFGTF	TGTGCCAGCAGTGGCGAGGGGGATTTCGGTACCTTC
TRBV4-3	TRBJ2-1	NA	TRBD1	CASSHSPTGGYDEQFF	TGCGCCAGCAGCCACTCCCCCACAGGGGGCTACGACGAGCAGTTCTTC
TRBV12-3/TRBV12-4	TRBJ2-3	NA	NA	CASSGGPDTQYF	TGTGCCAGCAGTGGGGGCCCAGATACGCAGTATTTT
TRBV13	TRBJ1-5	many	NA	CASSLRGHSNQPQHF	TGTGCCAGCAGCTTGAGGGGACATAGCAATCAGCCCCAGCATTTT
TRBV3-1	TRBJ1-2	many	NA	CASSQVGQDDTF	TGTGCCAGCAGCCAAGTTGGCCAGGACGACACCTTC
TRBV29-1	TRBJ2-1	few	TRBD2	CSVDGSGSRFF	TGCAGCGTTGACGGTAGCGGGAGTAGGTTCTTC
TRBV29-1	TRBJ2-5	many	NA	CSVDGLGQTQYF	TGCAGCGTTGATGGGTTGGGCCAGACCCAGTACTTC
TRBV4-1	TRBJ2-7	NA	NA	CASSQERGDTYEQYF	TGCGCCAGCAGCCAAGAACGGGGGGACACCTACGAGCAGTACTTC
TRBV6-2/TRBV6-3	TRBJ2-7	few	NA	CASSYSNGTPYEQYF	TGTGCCAGCAGTTACTCGAACGGGACCCCCTACGAGCAGTACTTC
TRBV19	TRBJ2-7	few	NA	CASSILSGALYEQYF	TGTGCCAGTAGTATTCTCTCCGGGGCGTTATACGAGCAGTACTTC
TRBV7-9	TRBJ2-5	few	TRBD2	CASLTRESGETQYF	TGTGCCAGCCTCACGCGGGAGTCCGGAGAGACCCAGTACTTC
TRBV30	TRBJ1-1	NA	TRBD1	CAGTGTENTEAFF	TGTGCCGGTACCGGGACAGAGAACACTGAAGCTTTCTTT
TRBV6-2/TRBV6-3	TRBJ2-2	many	TRBD2	CASTLAGVGGELFF	TGTGCCAGCACGCTAGCGGGAGTAGGCGGGGAGCTGTTTTTT
TRBV5-1	TRBJ2-7	few	NA	CASSEGSSGYEQYF	TGCGCCAGCAGCGAAGGGTCAAGCGGCTACGAGCAGTACTTC
TRBV2	TRBJ2-1	many	NA	CASTRGNEQFF	TGTGCCAGCACTAGGGGCAATGAGCAGTTCTTC
TRBV7-2	TRBJ1-2	many	NA	CASSTPKLGYTF	TGTGCCAGCAGCACTCCTAAACTAGGCTACACCTTC
TRBV7-6	TRBJ2-4	NA	NA	CASSTGTGKNIQYF	TGTGCCAGCAGCACCGGGACGGGAAAAAACATTCAGTACTTC
TRBV20-1	TRBJ2-7	many	NA	CSAGERDREQYF	TGCAGTGCCGGGGAGAGGGACCGCGAGCAGTACTTC
TRBV13	TRBJ2-7	many	TRBD2	CASSNRETSGDYGQYF	TGTGCCAGCAGCAACAGGGAAACTAGCGGGGACTACGGGCAGTACTTC
TRBV29-1	TRBJ2-1	NA	TRBD2	CSVEDGLESSYNEQFF	TGCAGCGTTGAGGACGGACTAGAAAGCTCCTACAATGAGCAGTTCTTC
TRBV18	TRBJ2-3	many	NA	CASSPLLSSGSTDTQYF	TGTGCCAGCTCACCCCTTTTGAGTAGCGGAAGCACAGATACGCAGTATTTT
TRBV7-3	TRBJ2-1	many	TRBD2	CASREGSGSATDEQFF	TGTGCCAGCAGGGAGGGTAGCGGGAGTGCCACAGATGAGCAGTTCTTC
TRBV12-3/TRBV12-4	TRBJ2-1	many	TRBD2	CASSLSGGGRLGNEQFF	TGTGCCAGCAGTTTATCCGGCGGGGGGCGCTTGGGAAATGAGCAGTTCTTC
TRBV7-2	TRBJ2-1	many	TRBD2	CASSFGLGYNEQFF	TGTGCCAGCAGCTTCGGACTAGGATACAATGAGCAGTTCTTC
TRBV28	TRBJ2-5	many	NA	CASRPGIIVAETQYF	TGTGCCAGCAGACCAGGGATCATCGTTGCGGAGACCCAGTACTTC
TRBV20-1	TRBJ1-5	NA	NA	CSADKGSGQPQHF	TGCAGTGCAGATAAGGGGTCCGGGCAGCCCCAGCATTTT